This T cell receptor (beta chain) is from a study of T cells in localized non-small cell lung cancer. Study conclusions and caveats: It was uninvolved adjacent lung that showed the highest T cell clonality, exceeding tumor. Adjacent lung exhibited a median of about 50 among the 100 most abundant tumor clones.

To note about this clone: Its antigen is undetermined.

Profiled with immunoSEQ multiplex PCR; TCRdb holds only in-frame clones, not every one. The sample holds tens of thousands of clones, 81% seen once. Germline V gene lookup returns CDR1 SGHVS and CDR2 FQNEAQ. The CDR3 is made up of 16 amino acids. Trimming cost V 6 bases and J 4 bases, with 21 bases left between them. The specimen was PBMCs, collected before any cancer treatment. The gene calls are TRBV7-8 and TRBJ1-2, with D unclear. The receptor was derived from a man aged 35-75 years with stage II lung adenocarcinoma. The CDR3 coding sequence is TGTGCCAGCAGTTCGCCGGTGGGAGGTAATATCTATGGCTACACCTTC. Translating it yields CASSSPVGGNIYGYTF.